This TCR beta chain was captured in a study of PD-L1 blockade in urothelial cancer. Study background: Patients initiated atezolizumab at some point between 2013 and 2015 at 1,200 mg intravenously every 3 weeks.

The J segment lost 6 bases and the V segment lost 4 bases, leaving 5 bases of the junction unmatched. Germline values: CDR1 SGHVS, CDR2 FNYEAQ. CDR3 size: 14 residues. TCRdb's copy holds only in-frame clones and misses some; the assay was immunoSEQ multiplex PCR. The sample has 100,000 to 150,000 clones, about 84% seen once. The sample's time point: peripheral blood 6 weeks after treatment start. Patients had locally advanced or metastatic urothelial carcinoma. Sequencing was performed on PBMCs, taken around atezolizumab (anti-PD-L1) treatment. The TCR sequence derives from a man aged 45-65 years with urothelial cancer. The chain links TRBV7-6 to TRBJ2-7, with 11 bases fitting TRBD1. The CDR3 DNA reads as TGTGCCAGCAGCTCGAGGACAGGGGGCTTCGAGCAGTACTTC. Protein sequence: CASSSRTGGFEQYF.